This TCR beta chain was identified during a study of T-cell memory formation after mild COVID-19. Overall study results and limits: Contracting CD4+ clones lay largely in CM and EM, with CD8+ ones residing in EMRA.

Germline assignment: CDR1 LGHDT and CDR2 YNNKEL (reference sequence). Losses at the gene ends were 11 bases for V and 0 bases for J; bases not matched to a gene: 2. This CDR3 is built from 13 residues. This clonotype was counted many times. Its antigen is still unknown. TCR alpha and TCR beta cDNA libraries carrying sample barcodes and UMIs came from 5'RACE with constant-segment primers. TCRdb fed the 5' RACE reads into MiXCR, producing one record per CDR3 protein. The sample has some 290,000 distinct CDR3 sequences, 15% to 20% seen once. The clonotype originates from a man aged 18 to 35 who had mild COVID-19 (a few samples of this study predate the infection). Cell type and time point are not known. Sequencing was carried out using PBMCs or a T cell subset sorted from them (not recorded which). The V call is TRBV3-1, the J call TRBJ2-1; TRBD2 agrees at 9 bases. The CDR3 reads CAAGGSSYNEQFF. DNA for the CDR3: TGTGCCGCGGGGGGGAGCTCCTACAATGAGCAGTTCTTC.